Included here is one T cell receptor (beta chain) sequence, with context. Its antigen remains unidentified. Germline CDR1 and CDR2: LNHNV and YYDKDF (reference sequence). V was trimmed by 5 bases and J by 0 bases, leaving 16 bases between them. The CDR3 spans 16 residues. Deep level was the assay's run setting. Each cell subset's genomic DNA was divided evenly among several immunoSEQ plates. Here immunoSEQ multiplex PCR was the method, and the copy in TCRdb shows in-frame clones only, minus some. This sample has about 2.4 million clones; 93% occur once, and the top ten carry roughly 0.39%. This specimen comes from a study of shared clonotypes between healthy human individuals. Across the whole study: CD4 naive and CD4 memory each took three plates per donor, while CD8 naive took two and CD8 memory one. Findings of the study overall: Generation probabilities were higher for clonotypes shared across all four sorted-subset donors than for unshared ones.

Specimen: naive CD4+ T cells from PBMCs. The subset: CD45RA+ positively selected. The receptor was derived from a man in his late teens or twenties in good health. Some clones in this sample may be carry-over from other donors' samples. V gene TRBV15 combines with J gene TRBJ1-1, with a possible D match to TRBD1 (5 bases). The CDR3 here is CATSRGARQLNTEAFF. For the CDR3, the DNA is TGTGCCACCAGCCGAGGGGCGAGACAGTTGAACACTGAAGCTTTCTTT.